Each of the 26 T cell receptor beta chains below was sequenced from the same sample in a study of neurological immune-mediated disorders. TCRdb recomputed calls from the 5' RACE reads with MiXCR, one row per CDR3 protein. Seen here are over 50,000 distinct CDR3 sequences, around 5% observed once, and the top ten hold approximately 5.6%. The sample consisted of PBMCs. Every receptor here comes from a human donor with multiple sclerosis. The donor label of this sample is uncertain.

V is TRBV29-1 and J is TRBJ2-3; D not resolved. The germline gives CDR1 SQVTM, CDR2 ANQGSEA. Trimming removed 4 bases from V and 1 base from J, with 6 bases in between. The CDR3 length is 12 residues. CDR3 DNA: TGCAGCGTTGGCGAGGGCACAGATACGCAGTATTTT. Translated: CSVGEGTDTQYF.

This clonotype was seen ten or more times. The chain carries TRBV11-2 and TRBJ2-5, with D possibly matching TRBD1 (5 bases). Deletions cut 4 bases from V and 7 bases from J, with 16 bases between. The germline CDR1 and CDR2 sequences are SGHAT and FQNNGV. The CDR3 is 14 residues long. CDR3 coding DNA: TGTGCCAGCAGCTCCAAAGGGGTGCTGGGGACCCAGTACTTC. Its translation: CASSSKGVLGTQYF.

This clonotype came up many times. The chain uses TRBV4-1 and TRBJ2-2, with a tentative D call TRBD1 (5 bases). This CDR3 is built from 14 residues. V lost 8 bases and J lost 2, with 12 bases in between. Germline V gene sequence: CDR1 MGHRA, CDR2 YSYEKL. The DNA of the CDR3 is TGCGCCAGCGGGGTCAGGGAAAACACCGGGGAGCTGTTTTTT. This codes for CASGVRENTGELFF.

Many counts were recorded for this clonotype. V gene TRBV5-6 combines with J gene TRBJ1-2; D not resolved. CDR3 length equals 11 residues. Trimming stripped 4 bases from V and 10 bases from J, with 11 bases between. The germline CDR1 and CDR2 sequences are SGHDT and YYEEEE. CDR3 nucleotides: TGTGCCAGCAGCCGCCAGGCTATCTACACCTTC. It codes for CASSRQAIYTF.

This clonotype was counted many times. J is TRBJ1-2 and V is TRBV5-1; D uncertain. Germline V CDR1 and CDR2: SGHRS, YFSETQ. The V gene lost 3 bases and the J gene lost 4 bases, with 13 bases spanning the gap. The CDR3 runs 14 residues. The CDR3: CASSSAATLYGYTF. The CDR3, as DNA: TGCGCCAGCAGCTCGGCGGCCACCCTCTATGGCTACACCTTC.

This clonotype was counted ten times or more. V is TRBV5-1 and J is TRBJ1-1; D is ambiguous. The V end lost 3 bases, the J end lost 3 bases, and 12 bases lay between the germline ends. The CDR3 length is 14 residues. The V gene's germline CDR1 is SGHRS and CDR2 YFSETQ. The DNA of the CDR3 is TGCGCCAGCAGCTCCCCCGACGGCTACACTGAAGCTTTCTTT. Amino acids: CASSSPDGYTEAFF.

This clonotype was seen ten or more times. The chain is built from TRBV9 and TRBJ2-7; TRBD1 aligns across 8 bases. Trimming removed 3 bases from V and 2 bases from J; junction bases left unmatched: 7. CDR3 length: 15 amino acids. Germline V gene lookup returns CDR1 SGDLS and CDR2 YYNGEE. The CDR3 sequence: CASSAGTGPTYEQYF. DNA of the CDR3: TGTGCCAGCAGCGCAGGGACAGGTCCTACCTACGAGCAGTACTTC.

This sequence joins TRBV7-6 and TRBJ2-3, with a tentative D call TRBD2 (5 bases). V lost 5 bases, J lost 10 bases, and 16 bases lay in between. Germline-derived CDR1 and CDR2 are SGHVS and FNYEAQ. The CDR3 has 13 residues. The chain's CDR3 is CASSPPIGGPQYF. The CDR3 DNA reads as TGTGCCAGCAGCCCTCCCATTGGAGGTCCGCAGTATTTT.

This clonotype has ten or more counts. This chain's CDR3 is CASSSTSGGPIYNEQFF. The CDR3 nucleotides read TGTGCCAGCAGTTCGACTAGCGGGGGGCCCATATACAATGAGCAGTTCTTC. The chain is built from TRBV7-9 and TRBJ2-1; TRBD2 agrees at 13 bases. This CDR3 is built from 17 residues. Trimming took 6 bases from V and 4 from J; bases not matched to a gene: 9. Germline CDR1 and CDR2: SEHNR and FQNEAQ (reference sequence).

This clonotype was found many times. J is TRBJ1-5 and V is TRBV5-1; D call uncertain. In germline, CDR1 is SGHRS, CDR2 YFSETQ. The V end lost 2 bases, the J end lost 4 bases, and 7 bases lay between the germline ends. The CDR3 length is 13 residues. CDR3 protein: CASSLGQNQPQHF. The CDR3 nucleotides read TGCGCCAGCAGCTTAGGCCAGAATCAGCCCCAGCATTTT.

This clonotype was picked up many times. This sequence joins TRBV11-2 and TRBJ1-4; no clear D gene. Germline lookup yields CDR1 SGHAT and CDR2 FQNNGV. The CDR3 consists of 16 residues. The V and J ends lost 5 bases and 2 bases respectively, with 15 bases between them. As DNA, the CDR3 is TGTGCCAGCAGCCCCGCTCGTGGGGAGACTAATGAAAAACTGTTTTTT. Amino acid sequence: CASSPARGETNEKLFF.

This clonotype was detected many times. V usage is TRBV25-1 and J usage is TRBJ1-1; D possibly corresponds to TRBD1 (6 bases). CDR1 and CDR2 from the germline V gene are MGHDK and SYGVNS. The CDR3 extends over 16 amino acids. V was cut by 1 base and J by 3 bases, with 15 bases left in between. CDR3 sequence (DNA): TGTGCCAGCAGTGAATTTAGGGGAGGGGGGGACACTGAAGCTTTCTTT. Amino acid sequence: CASSEFRGGGDTEAFF.

This clonotype was seen many times. V usage is TRBV20-1 and J usage is TRBJ2-1; tentatively, D is TRBD1 or TRBD2 (5 bases each). The CDR3 is 14 amino acids. The ends were cut back, 6 bases at V and 2 bases at J, with 14 bases in the middle. Germline CDR1 and CDR2: DFQATT and SNEGSKA (reference sequence). The DNA of the CDR3 is TGCAGTGCCTTTTGGGGGTCTCCCTACAATGAGCAGTTCTTC. This gives the protein CSAFWGSPYNEQFF.

This clonotype was seen many times. The chain joins TRBV5-1 to TRBJ2-7; a weak D match, TRBD1 (5 bases). V lost 4 bases and J lost 3, with 11 bases in between. The V gene's germline CDR1 is SGHRS and CDR2 YFSETQ. The CDR3 spans 13 residues. This CDR3 is CASSPPGLYEQYF. The CDR3 nucleotides are TGCGCCAGCAGCCCCCCAGGGCTCTACGAGCAGTACTTC.

The sample holds many counts of this clonotype. The chain links TRBV20-1 to TRBJ2-2; 10 nucleotides align to TRBD2. This CDR3 has 16 amino acids. The V segment lost 0 bases and the J segment 6 bases; nucleotides outside the gene matches: 7. Germline CDR1 and CDR2: DFQATT and SNEGSKA (reference sequence). For the CDR3, the DNA is TGCAGTGCTAGAGATCAAGCGGGGGGGCTGGCCGGGGAGCTGTTTTTT. It yields the protein CSARDQAGGLAGELFF.

The gene calls are TRBV20-1 and TRBJ2-1; 7 bases map to TRBD1. Germline-derived CDR1 and CDR2 are DFQATT and SNEGSKA (reference sequence). J gave up 6 bases and V 3 bases, and 8 bases lay outside the gene matches. The CDR3 consists of 14 residues. CDR3 sequence: CSASQTGRINEQFF. Written as DNA, the CDR3 is TGCAGTGCTAGTCAGACAGGGCGGATCAATGAGCAGTTCTTC.

Many counts were recorded for this clonotype. The rearrangement joins TRBV6-1 to TRBJ2-7; 8 positions match TRBD1. With V trimmed by 5 bases and J by 7 bases, 7 bases remained unmatched. The CDR3 runs 13 residues. Germline V gene data show CDR1 as MNHNS and CDR2 as SASEGT. The chain's CDR3 is CASSYRTGLEQYF. CDR3 nucleotides: TGTGCCAGCAGTTACAGGACAGGGTTGGAGCAGTACTTC.

This clonotype appeared many times. The chain is built from TRBV20-1 and TRBJ1-5, with a possible D match to TRBD1 (5 bases). Germline CDR1 and CDR2: DFQATT and SNEGSKA (reference sequence). The CDR3 is 15 residues long. The germline V and J ends were trimmed by 4 bases and 3 bases, with 16 bases remaining between them. CDR3 nucleotide sequence: TGCAGTGCTATTCCCGACAGCGGGCACAATCAGCCCCAGCATTTT. This sequence encodes CSAIPDSGHNQPQHF.

In this sample, this clonotype turned up many times. This chain joins TRBV6-6 and TRBJ1-1; no clear D. Trimming pared 6 bases from V and 5 bases from J, leaving 16 bases between. In germline, CDR1 is MNHNY, CDR2 SVGAGI (reference sequence). CDR3 length: 14 amino acids. The DNA for the CDR3 is TGTGCCAGCAGGCCCATGAGGGCGGAAACTGAAGCTTTCTTT. The encoded protein is CASRPMRAETEAFF.

This clonotype was observed many times. The chain is built from TRBV20-1 and TRBJ1-3; D unresolved. CDR1 and CDR2 from the germline V gene are DFQATT and SNEGSKA (reference sequence). Trimming removed 6 bases from V and 0 bases from J, with 9 bases in between. This CDR3 spans 13 amino acids. The CDR3 loop is CSALVTSGNTIYF. The DNA for the CDR3 is TGCAGTGCCTTAGTTACCTCTGGAAACACCATATATTTT.

This clonotype was picked up many times. The chain couples TRBV7-9 to TRBJ2-7; D may be TRBD1 (6 bases). The V and J ends lost 5 bases and 3 bases respectively, with 20 bases between them. Germline CDR1 SEHNR, CDR2 FQNEAQ (reference sequence). CDR3 length equals 16 residues. The CDR3 DNA reads TGTGCCAGCAGCCCCAGGGGTGGCCGAGCACTCTACGAGCAGTACTTC. Translation gives CASSPRGGRALYEQYF.

This clonotype has ten or more counts. The V gene is TRBV2, the J gene TRBJ1-1, with D uncertain. In germline, CDR1 is SNHLY, CDR2 FYNNEI. Trimming stripped 3 bases from V and 0 bases from J, with 5 bases between. This CDR3 region has 13 residues. The CDR3 nucleotides read TGTGCCAGCAGTGAGGGAGTGAACACTGAAGCTTTCTTT. It codes for CASSEGVNTEAFF.

In this sample, this clonotype turned up many times. The chain joins TRBV4-1 to TRBJ2-7, with 10 bases aligning to TRBD1. CDR1 and CDR2 from the germline V gene are MGHRA and YSYEKL. The junction had 7 bases not matched to a gene; V was cut back by 6 bases and J by 2 bases. The CDR3 consists of 15 residues. The CDR3 sequence: CASSYRQGAPYEQYF. CDR3 nucleotides: TGCGCCAGCAGTTATCGACAGGGGGCCCCCTACGAGCAGTACTTC.

This clonotype occurred many times. This sequence joins TRBV20-1 and TRBJ2-3, with TRBD2 identical over 9 bases. CDR1 and CDR2 (germline): DFQATT, SNEGSKA (reference sequence). Trimming at V came to 0 bases and at J to 5 bases, leaving 6 bases not matched to a gene. The length of the CDR3 is 15 residues. CDR3 residues: CSAREVAGGQDTQYF. The CDR3 coding sequence is TGCAGTGCTAGAGAGGTGGCGGGGGGGCAAGATACGCAGTATTTT.

This clonotype was seen at least ten times. This chain uses TRBV6-5 with TRBJ1-5; D remains ambiguous. Germline lookup yields CDR1 MNHEY and CDR2 SVGAGI. V was shortened by 6 bases and J by 4 bases, with 16 bases between the two germline ends. The CDR3 is 15 residues long. CDR3 DNA sequence: TGTGCCAGCAGGCAGAGGTCCATCGGGAATCAGCCCCAGCATTTT. Its translation: CASRQRSIGNQPQHF.

This clonotype has a count of ten or more. The chain employs TRBV20-1 and TRBJ1-1, with TRBD1 as a possible D gene (6 bases). V was cut by 4 bases and J by 2 bases, with 14 bases left in between. Germline values: CDR1 DFQATT, CDR2 SNEGSKA (reference sequence). CDR3 size: 14 residues. For the CDR3, the DNA is TGCAGTGCTACTAAGGGGGAGAGAAACACTGAAGCTTTCTTT. It specifies CSATKGERNTEAFF.